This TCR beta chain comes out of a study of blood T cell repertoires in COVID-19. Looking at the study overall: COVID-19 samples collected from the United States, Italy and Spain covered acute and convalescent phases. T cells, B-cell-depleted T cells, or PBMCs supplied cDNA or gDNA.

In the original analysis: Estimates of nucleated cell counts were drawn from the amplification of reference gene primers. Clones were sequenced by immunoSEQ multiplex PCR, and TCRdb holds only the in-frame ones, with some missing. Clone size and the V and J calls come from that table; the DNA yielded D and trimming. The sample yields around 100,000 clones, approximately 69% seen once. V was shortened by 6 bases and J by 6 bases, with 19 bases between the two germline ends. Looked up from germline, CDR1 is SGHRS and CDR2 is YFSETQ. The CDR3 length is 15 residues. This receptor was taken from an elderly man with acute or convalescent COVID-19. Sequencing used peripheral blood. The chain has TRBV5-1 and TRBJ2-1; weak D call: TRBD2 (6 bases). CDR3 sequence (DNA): TGCGCCAGCATCGTTGGCGGGACGACAACCAATGAGCAGTTCTTC. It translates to CASIVGGTTTNEQFF.